The present T cell receptor (beta chain) was sequenced within a study of shared clonotypes between healthy human individuals. Deletions cut 0 bases from V and 4 bases from J, with 10 bases between. The CDR3 is 15 amino acids. Per the germline V gene, CDR1 is LNHDA and CDR2 is SQIVND (reference sequence). Data came from immunoSEQ multiplex PCR; TCRdb stores just in-frame clones and leaves some out. The table has approximately 710,000 clones, less than 95% seen once; the top ten hold 34%. This clone was seen just once. Sequencing was performed on memory CD8+ T cells from PBMCs. Subset noted: CD45RO+ cells pooled with CCR7-negative TemRA cells. This TCR was sampled from a man aged 18 to 30 in good health. Some clones in this sample may be carry-over from other donors' samples. The rearrangement links TRBV19 to TRBJ1-5; no firm D call. The CDR3 is CASSIDNGKNQPQHF. CDR3 DNA sequence: TGTGCCAGTAGTATAGATAACGGAAAGAATCAGCCCCAGCATTTT.